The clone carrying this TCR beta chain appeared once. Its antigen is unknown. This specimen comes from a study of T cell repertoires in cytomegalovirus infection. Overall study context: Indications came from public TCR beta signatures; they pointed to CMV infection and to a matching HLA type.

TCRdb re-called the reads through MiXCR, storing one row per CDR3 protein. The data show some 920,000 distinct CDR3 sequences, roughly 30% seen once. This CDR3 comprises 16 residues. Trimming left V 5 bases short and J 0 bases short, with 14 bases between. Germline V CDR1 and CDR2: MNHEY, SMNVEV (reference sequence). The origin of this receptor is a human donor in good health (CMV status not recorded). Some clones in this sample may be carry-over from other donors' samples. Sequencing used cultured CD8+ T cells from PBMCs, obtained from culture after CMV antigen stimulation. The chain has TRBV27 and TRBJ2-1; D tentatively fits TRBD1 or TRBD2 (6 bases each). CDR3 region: CASSLDGGLSYNEQFF. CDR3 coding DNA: TGTGCCAGCAGTCTGGACGGGGGCCTCTCCTACAATGAGCAGTTCTTC.